The clone carrying this T cell receptor (beta chain) was observed many times. Each patient came to thyroid surgery without any prior treatment (of any kind). This CDR3 is 16 amino acids long. Trimming at V came to 4 bases and at J to 2 bases, leaving 9 bases not matched to a gene. Germline assignment: CDR1 MGHRA and CDR2 YSYEKL. This sample is drawn from a study of metastatic and nonmetastatic thyroid tumors. As processed by the authors: The study built a papillary thyroid cancer distant-metastasis classifier from CDR3 differences across clinicopathological groups. TCRdb re-called clones via MiXCR from the PCR reads. Here the V and J calls rest on TCRdb's processing, not on the authors' analysis. The top ten clones hold approximately 6% of a sample with approximately 20,000 clones, 12% of them seen once.

The rearrangement links TRBV4-1 to TRBJ2-7; TRBD1 matches 9 bases. This sequence originates from a male donor with papillary thyroid cancer or a benign thyroid nodule (not recorded which). Some clones in this sample may be carry-over from other donors' samples. Sequencing was carried out using blood. CDR3 nucleotides: TGCGCCAGCAGCCCCGGTCCGGGACAGGGTCCCTACGAGCAGTACTTC. Translation: CASSPGPGQGPYEQYF.